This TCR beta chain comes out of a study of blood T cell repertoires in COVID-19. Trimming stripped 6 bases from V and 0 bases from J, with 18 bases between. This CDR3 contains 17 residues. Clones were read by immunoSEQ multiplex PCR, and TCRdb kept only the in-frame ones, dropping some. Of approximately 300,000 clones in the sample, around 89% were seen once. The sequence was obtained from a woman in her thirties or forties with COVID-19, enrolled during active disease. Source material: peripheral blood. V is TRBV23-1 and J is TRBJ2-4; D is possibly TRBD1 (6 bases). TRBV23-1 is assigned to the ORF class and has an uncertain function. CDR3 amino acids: CASRPRRTVLAKNIQYF. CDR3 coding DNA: TGCGCCAGCAGACCCCGCCGGACAGTACTAGCCAAAAACATTCAGTACTTC.